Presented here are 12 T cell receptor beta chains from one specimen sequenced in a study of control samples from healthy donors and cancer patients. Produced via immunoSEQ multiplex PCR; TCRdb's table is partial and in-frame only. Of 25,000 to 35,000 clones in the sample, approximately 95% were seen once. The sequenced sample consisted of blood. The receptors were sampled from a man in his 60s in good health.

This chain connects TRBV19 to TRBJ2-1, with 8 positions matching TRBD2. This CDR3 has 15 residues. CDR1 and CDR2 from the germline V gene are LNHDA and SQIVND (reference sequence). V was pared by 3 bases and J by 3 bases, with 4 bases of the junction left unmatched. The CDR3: CASSMAGGYYNEQFF. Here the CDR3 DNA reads TGTGCCAGTAGTATGGCGGGGGGCTACTACAATGAGCAGTTCTTC.

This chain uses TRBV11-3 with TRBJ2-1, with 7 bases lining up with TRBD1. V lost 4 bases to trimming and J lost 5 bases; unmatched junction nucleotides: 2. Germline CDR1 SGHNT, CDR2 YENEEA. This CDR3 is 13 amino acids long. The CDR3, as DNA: TGTGCCAGCAGCTGGGACAGCCACAATGAGCAGTTCTTC. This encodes CASSWDSHNEQFF.

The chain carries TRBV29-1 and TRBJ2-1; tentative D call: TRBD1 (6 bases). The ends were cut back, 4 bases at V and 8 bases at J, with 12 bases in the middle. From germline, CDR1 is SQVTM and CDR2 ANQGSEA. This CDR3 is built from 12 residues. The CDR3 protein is CSVVGQGYEQFF. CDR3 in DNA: TGCAGCGTTGTGGGCCAGGGGTATGAGCAGTTCTTC.

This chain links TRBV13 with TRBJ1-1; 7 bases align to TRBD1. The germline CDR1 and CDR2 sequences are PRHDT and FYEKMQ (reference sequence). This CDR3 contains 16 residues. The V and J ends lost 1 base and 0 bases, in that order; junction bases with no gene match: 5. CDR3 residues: CASSLAGQRVNTEAFF. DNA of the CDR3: TGTGCCAGCAGCTTAGCGGGACAGAGAGTGAACACTGAAGCTTTCTTT.

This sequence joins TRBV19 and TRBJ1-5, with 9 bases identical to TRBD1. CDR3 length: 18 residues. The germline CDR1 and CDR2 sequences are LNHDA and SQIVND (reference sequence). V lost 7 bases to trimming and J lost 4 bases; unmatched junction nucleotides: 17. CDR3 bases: TGTGCCAGTATCCCCTCAACCGGGACAGGGCTTGGTAATCAGCCCCAGCATTTT. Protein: CASIPSTGTGLGNQPQHF.

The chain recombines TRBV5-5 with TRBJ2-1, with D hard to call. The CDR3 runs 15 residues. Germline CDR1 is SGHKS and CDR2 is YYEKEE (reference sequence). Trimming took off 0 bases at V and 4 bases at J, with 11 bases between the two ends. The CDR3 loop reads CASSLGTTMYNEQFF. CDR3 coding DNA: TGTGCCAGCAGCTTGGGCACAACAATGTACAATGAGCAGTTCTTC. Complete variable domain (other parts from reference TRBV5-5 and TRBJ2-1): DAGVTQSPTHLIKTRGQQVTLRCSPISGHKSVSWYQQVLGQGPQFIFQYYEKEERGRGNFPDRFSARQFPNYSSELNVNALLLGDSALYLCASSLGTTMYNEQFFGPGTRLTVL.

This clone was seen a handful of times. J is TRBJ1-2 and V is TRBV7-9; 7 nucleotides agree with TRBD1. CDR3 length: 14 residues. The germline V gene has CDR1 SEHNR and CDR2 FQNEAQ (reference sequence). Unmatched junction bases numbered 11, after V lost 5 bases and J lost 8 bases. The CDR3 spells CASSPRQGQGGYTF. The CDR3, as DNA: TGTGCCAGCAGCCCCCGACAGGGTCAGGGAGGCTACACCTTC.

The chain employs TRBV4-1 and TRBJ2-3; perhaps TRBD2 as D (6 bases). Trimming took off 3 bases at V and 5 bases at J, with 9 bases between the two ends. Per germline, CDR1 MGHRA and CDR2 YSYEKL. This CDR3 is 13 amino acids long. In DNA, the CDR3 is TGCGCCAGCAGCCAGGGGGGAGAAGATACGCAGTATTTT. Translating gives CASSQGGEDTQYF.

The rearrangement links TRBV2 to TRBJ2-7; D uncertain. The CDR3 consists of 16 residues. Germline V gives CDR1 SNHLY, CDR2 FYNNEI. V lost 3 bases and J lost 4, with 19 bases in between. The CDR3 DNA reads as TGTGCCAGCAGTGATTTGGGCAGAGAAAGAAAGTACGAGCAGTACTTC. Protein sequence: CASSDLGRERKYEQYF.

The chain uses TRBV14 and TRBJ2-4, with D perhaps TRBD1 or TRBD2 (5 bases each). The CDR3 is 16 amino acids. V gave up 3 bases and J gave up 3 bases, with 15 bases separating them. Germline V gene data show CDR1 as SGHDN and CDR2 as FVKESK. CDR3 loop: CASSQTGRTRKNIQYF. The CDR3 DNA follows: TGTGCCAGCAGCCAGACGGGGCGGACACGCAAAAACATTCAGTACTTC.

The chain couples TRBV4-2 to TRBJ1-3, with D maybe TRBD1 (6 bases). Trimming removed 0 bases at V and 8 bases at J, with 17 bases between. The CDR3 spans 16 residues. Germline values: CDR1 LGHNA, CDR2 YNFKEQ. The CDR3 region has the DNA TGTGCCAGCAGCCAAGACCTGACAGGCACTGGGGACACCATATATTTT. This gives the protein CASSQDLTGTGDTIYF.

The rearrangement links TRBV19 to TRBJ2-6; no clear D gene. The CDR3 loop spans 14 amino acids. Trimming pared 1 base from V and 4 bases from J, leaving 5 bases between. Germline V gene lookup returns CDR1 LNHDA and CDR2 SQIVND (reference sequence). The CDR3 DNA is TGTGCCAGTAGTATAGTCGGCGGGGCCAACGTCCTGACTTTC. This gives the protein CASSIVGGANVLTF. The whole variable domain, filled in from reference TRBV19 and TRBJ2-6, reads DGGITQSPKYLFRKEGQNVTLSCEQNLNHDAMYWYRQDPGQGLRLIYYSQIVNDFQKGDIAEGYSVSREKKESFPLTVTSAQKNPTAFYLCASSIVGGANVLTFGAGSRLTVL.